The entry below gives a single T cell receptor beta chain sequence along with its context. This clonotype showed up just a few times. Its target antigen remains unknown. There are no base qualities to consult, and no much larger clone falls within one base. TCRdb shows the sequencer as Illumina HiSeq 2500. Quantitative 5'-RACE with molecular barcodes was the method used to prepare the TCR beta libraries. In the original analysis: Disease-linked TCR variants were identified with a new computational method built on a probabilistic model of VDJ rearrangement. TCRdb reanalyzed the raw reads on its own, using fastp at Q25 for trimming and MiXCR for clone calling, and kept in-frame beta chains. Entries are consolidated by CDR3 protein sequence, retaining the most common genes and DNA. The V and J calls follow TCRdb's processing rather than the paper's. This sample lists more than 400,000 distinct CDR3 sequences; roughly 5% were detected once. The biggest ten clones account for roughly 3.5% of the sample.

The sample comes from a study of CD8 T cells in ankylosing spondylitis (dated by TCRdb to about 2017). At the level of the whole study: The study set out to find disease-linked TCR variants by profiling T cell receptor beta repertoires in ankylosing spondylitis patients and healthy donors. The full study cohort was made up of over 20 ankylosing spondylitis patients and approximately 100 healthy donors. Peripheral blood was sampled, and synovial fluid was additionally collected from ankylosing spondylitis patients. General conclusions and limits of the study: Some of the motif variants had been reported before in the synovial fluid and blood of reactive arthritis patients, a finding that suggests common disease-initiation mechanisms. The disease-linked clones were reported to be significantly enriched in matched synovial fluid samples from ankylosing spondylitis patients. In peripheral blood, the disease-linked clones were found at relatively low frequencies and had a CD8+ phenotype. Blood from ankylosing spondylitis patients appeared to be characterized by a TCR beta motif composed of roughly 8 highly homologous amino acid variants.

The V end loses 4 bases and the J end loses 8 bases, and a stretch of 15 bases separates them. The CDR3 numbers 14 residues from cysteine through phenylalanine. Only the CDR3 region is kept as DNA, spanning 42 bases read in frame from base 1. Based on the germline V gene (reference sequence), the CDR1 and CDR2 sequences are SEHNR and FQNEAQ. Recombination joined TRBV7-9 with TRBJ2-1; the D assignment is uncertain and may be TRBD1 or TRBD2, with 5 bases supporting each. Sequenced sample: blood, either unsorted or a sorted T cell fraction (not recorded which). The sequence was obtained from a male donor with ankylosing spondylitis. The nucleotide sequence reads TGTGCCAGCAGCTCCAGGACCCTGGGGGATGAGCAGTTCTTC. It translates as CASSSRTLGDEQFF.